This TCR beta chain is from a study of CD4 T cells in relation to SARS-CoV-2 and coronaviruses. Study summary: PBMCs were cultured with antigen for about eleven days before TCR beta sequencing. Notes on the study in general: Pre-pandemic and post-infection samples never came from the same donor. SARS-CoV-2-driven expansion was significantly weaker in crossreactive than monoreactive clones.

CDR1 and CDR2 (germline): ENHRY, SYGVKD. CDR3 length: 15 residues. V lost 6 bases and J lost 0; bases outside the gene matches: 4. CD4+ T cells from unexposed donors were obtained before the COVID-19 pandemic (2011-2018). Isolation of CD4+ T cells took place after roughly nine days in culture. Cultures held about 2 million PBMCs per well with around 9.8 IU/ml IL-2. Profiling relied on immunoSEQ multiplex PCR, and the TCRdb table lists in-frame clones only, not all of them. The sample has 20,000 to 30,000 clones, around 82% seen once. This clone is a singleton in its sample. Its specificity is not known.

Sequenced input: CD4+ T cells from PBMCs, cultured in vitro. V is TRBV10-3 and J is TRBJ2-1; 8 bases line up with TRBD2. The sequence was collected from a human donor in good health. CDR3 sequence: CAIRSGGSSYNEQFF. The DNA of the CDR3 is TGTGCCATCAGGAGCGGGGGTAGCTCCTACAATGAGCAGTTCTTC.